This T cell receptor (beta chain) was documented in a study of shared clonotypes between healthy human individuals. The CDR3 consists of 14 residues. The V segment lost 8 bases and the J segment 8 bases; nucleotides outside the gene matches: 7. Germline CDR1 LNHNV, CDR2 YYDKDF (reference sequence). Here immunoSEQ multiplex PCR was the method, and the copy in TCRdb shows in-frame clones only, minus some. The table shows around 2,000,000 clones, with about 95% occurring only once. CD45RO-negative, CCR7-selected cells formed the naive CD8 fraction, which excluded terminally differentiated effector memory CD45RA+ cells.

The chain links TRBV15 to TRBJ2-1, with 12 positions matching TRBD1. The sequence derives from a man between 18 and 29 years old in good health. The sequenced sample consisted of naive CD8+ T cells sorted from blood. The CDR3, as DNA: TGTGCCACCGAAATGGGGACAGGGGGCGATGAGCAGTTCTTC. Amino acids: CATEMGTGGDEQFF.